This is a list of T cell receptor beta chains from one sample in a study of T cell responses to AZD1222 COVID-19 vaccine. Clones were read by immunoSEQ multiplex PCR, and TCRdb kept only the in-frame ones, dropping some. The sample gives under 40,000 clones, roughly 74% of which show up once; approximately 4.8% is in the top ten. Material: peripheral blood, obtained 28 days after the second AZD1222 dose. These receptors all come from an adult who received the AZD1222 COVID-19 vaccine. Each CDR3 is given with its conserved first and last residue. A D gene is named only where the DNA matches it firmly. Rows may omit the clone size; those that give it use once, few, many or a size class.

V gene: TRBV10-3
CDR3 length: 15
D gene: NA
clone size: NA
J gene: TRBJ2-3
CDR3 DNA: TGTGCCATCAGTGACCCGGGACGAGGCACAGATACGCAGTATTTT
CDR3 protein: CAISDPGRGTDTQYF

V gene: TRBV15
CDR3 length: 15
D gene: NA
clone size: once
J gene: TRBJ2-7
CDR3 DNA: TGTGCCACCAGCAGGACGGGGACTCTGAGCGTCGAGCAGTACTTC
CDR3 protein: CATSRTGTLSVEQYF

V gene: TRBV4-2
CDR3 length: 15
D gene: NA
clone size: few
J gene: TRBJ2-7
CDR3 DNA: TGTGCCAGCAGCATCTCCCATTTTGACGGCTACGAGCAGTACTTC
CDR3 protein: CASSISHFDGYEQYF

V gene: TRBV11-3
CDR3 length: 19
D gene: NA
clone size: NA
J gene: TRBJ2-5
CDR3 DNA: TGTGCCAGCAGCCTACAACTTGGCCTTTTTGGTAGCGGCCAAGAGACCCAGTACTTC
CDR3 protein: CASSLQLGLFGSGQETQYF

V gene: TRBV7-2
CDR3 length: 14
D gene: NA
clone size: NA
J gene: TRBJ2-3
CDR3 DNA: TGTGCCAGCAGCTTAGGGCTAGCGACAGATACGCAGTATTTT
CDR3 protein: CASSLGLATDTQYF

V gene: TRBV7-2
CDR3 length: 15
D gene: TRBD1
clone size: few
J gene: TRBJ1-3
CDR3 DNA: TGTGCCAGCAGCATGGGACAGGCTATATGGAACACCATATATTTT
CDR3 protein: CASSMGQAIWNTIYF

V gene: TRBV30
CDR3 length: 13
D gene: NA
clone size: NA
J gene: TRBJ1-1
CDR3 DNA: TGTGCCTGGGATAAGACGGGGGGCACTGAAGCTTTCTTT
CDR3 protein: CAWDKTGGTEAFF

V gene: TRBV7-9
CDR3 length: 18
D gene: NA
clone size: NA
J gene: TRBJ2-5
CDR3 DNA: TGTGCCAGCAGCTTTTCAACCGCCCGTAACAGGGCCTTTAAGACCCAGTACTTC
CDR3 protein: CASSFSTARNRAFKTQYF

V gene: TRBV6-5
CDR3 length: 14
D gene: NA
clone size: NA
J gene: TRBJ1-6
CDR3 DNA: TGTGCCAGCAGGGGAGGATTCACGGATTCACCCCTCCACTTT
CDR3 protein: CASRGGFTDSPLHF

V gene: TRBV3-1/TRBV3-2
CDR3 length: 12
D gene: NA
clone size: few
J gene: TRBJ2-3
CDR3 DNA: TGTGCCAGCAGCCAACTCCCTGATACGCAGTATTTT
CDR3 protein: CASSQLPDTQYF

V gene: TRBV5-1
CDR3 length: 20
D gene: TRBD2
clone size: NA
J gene: TRBJ2-1
CDR3 DNA: TGCGCCAGCAGCGGGCCACTAGCGGGGGTACCGAGGAGCTCCTACAATGAGCAGTTCTTC
CDR3 protein: CASSGPLAGVPRSSYNEQFF

V gene: TRBV9
CDR3 length: 16
D gene: NA
clone size: NA
J gene: TRBJ1-5
CDR3 DNA: TGTGCCAGCAGCGGGGCGGCGGACCCCCTCGATCAGCCCCAGCATTTT
CDR3 protein: CASSGAADPLDQPQHF

V gene: TRBV5-1
CDR3 length: 16
D gene: TRBD2
clone size: NA
J gene: TRBJ2-3
CDR3 DNA: TGCGCCAGCAGCCTTGGACTAGCGGGAGGGCTGAATACGCAGTATTTT
CDR3 protein: CASSLGLAGGLNTQYF

V gene: TRBV14
CDR3 length: 17
D gene: NA
clone size: NA
J gene: TRBJ2-5
CDR3 DNA: TGTGCCAGCAGCCAAGATCGGGTGACAGAACCTCAAGAGACCCAGTACTTC
CDR3 protein: CASSQDRVTEPQETQYF

V gene: TRBV7-9
CDR3 length: 11
D gene: NA
clone size: once
J gene: TRBJ2-7
CDR3 DNA: TGTGCCAGCAGCTTAACGGGGGAGCAGTACTTC
CDR3 protein: CASSLTGEQYF

V gene: TRBV10-3
CDR3 length: 14
D gene: NA
clone size: NA
J gene: TRBJ1-6
CDR3 DNA: TGTGCCATCAGTGAGCGGCACCAAAATTCACCCCTCCACTTT
CDR3 protein: CAISERHQNSPLHF

V gene: TRBV6-5
CDR3 length: 16
D gene: NA
clone size: few
J gene: TRBJ1-2
CDR3 DNA: TGTGCCAGCAGTTACGATTTTGGGACACCCAACTATGGCTACACCTTC
CDR3 protein: CASSYDFGTPNYGYTF

V gene: TRBV7-2
CDR3 length: 16
D gene: NA
clone size: NA
J gene: TRBJ2-3
CDR3 DNA: TGTGCCAGCAGCCCCTTGCGGGCCTCGACCACAGATACGCAGTATTTT
CDR3 protein: CASSPLRASTTDTQYF

V gene: TRBV7-8
CDR3 length: 15
D gene: NA
clone size: NA
J gene: TRBJ1-3
CDR3 DNA: TGTGCCAGCAGCTACCGGGCCCAACAGCGAAACACCATATATTTT
CDR3 protein: CASSYRAQQRNTIYF

V gene: TRBV4-1
CDR3 length: 15
D gene: TRBD1
clone size: NA
J gene: TRBJ1-4
CDR3 DNA: TGCGCCAGCAGCCAAGTTCTCAAGGGGGCGGGAAAACTGTTTTTT
CDR3 protein: CASSQVLKGAGKLFF

V gene: TRBV28
CDR3 length: 13
D gene: TRBD1
clone size: NA
J gene: TRBJ1-5
CDR3 DNA: TGTGCCGGGGACAGGGGGAGCAATCAGCCCCAGCATTTT
CDR3 protein: CAGDRGSNQPQHF

V gene: TRBV24-1
CDR3 length: 15
D gene: TRBD1
clone size: NA
J gene: TRBJ1-2
CDR3 DNA: TGTGCCACCAGTGACCCGGGACAGGGATCCTATGGCTACACCTTC
CDR3 protein: CATSDPGQGSYGYTF

V gene: TRBV11-2
CDR3 length: 14
D gene: TRBD1
clone size: medium-sized
J gene: TRBJ1-1
CDR3 DNA: TGTGCCAGCAGGCTCGACAGGGGTGGGACTGAAGCTTTCTTT
CDR3 protein: CASRLDRGGTEAFF

V gene: TRBV7-9
CDR3 length: 15
D gene: NA
clone size: NA
J gene: TRBJ2-3
CDR3 DNA: TGTGCCAGCAGTCCTGGACTCCTTGCCGCAGATACGCAGTATTTT
CDR3 protein: CASSPGLLAADTQYF

V gene: TRBV4-3
CDR3 length: 13
D gene: TRBD2
clone size: few
J gene: TRBJ2-1
CDR3 DNA: TGCGCCAGCAGTATGGGGGGGTTTAATGAGCAGTTCTTC
CDR3 protein: CASSMGGFNEQFF